At least ten counts were recorded for the clone carrying this TCR beta chain. Antigen unknown. TCRdb independently ran MiXCR on the reads; one entry per CDR3 protein. The repertoire holds around 230,000 distinct CDR3 sequences, with 6% to 8% as singletons. V shed 8 bases and J shed 0 bases, with 12 bases lying between them. Germline-derived CDR1 and CDR2 are MNHEY and SVGEGT. The CDR3 contains 14 residues. The source of the sample is a study of T cell repertoires in cytomegalovirus infection. General study results and limits: In two of eight donors, the top clonotype was HLA-C-restricted CMV-specific.

The V and J genes are TRBV6-2 or TRBV6-3 and TRBJ2-3; D remains unclear. The sequence came from a human donor in good health (CMV status not recorded). Some clones in this sample may be carry-over from other donors' samples. The sample consisted of PBMCs. The CDR3 coding sequence is TGTGCCAGCGTGGCCCGAGCTAGCACAGATACGCAGTATTTT. This gives the protein CASVARASTDTQYF.